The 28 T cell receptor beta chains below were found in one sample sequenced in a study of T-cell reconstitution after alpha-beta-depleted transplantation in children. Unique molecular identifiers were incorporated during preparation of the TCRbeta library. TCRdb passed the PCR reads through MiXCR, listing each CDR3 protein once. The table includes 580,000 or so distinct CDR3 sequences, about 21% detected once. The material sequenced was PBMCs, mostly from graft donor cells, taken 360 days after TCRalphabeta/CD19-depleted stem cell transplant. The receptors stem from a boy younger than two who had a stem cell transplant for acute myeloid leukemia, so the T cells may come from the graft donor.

The CDR3 sequence is CASSLARVDTQYF. For the CDR3, the DNA is TGTGCCAGCAGCTTAGCGCGGGTAGATACGCAGTATTTT. This rearrangement joins TRBV7-2 to TRBJ2-3, with D perhaps TRBD2 (5 bases). The CDR3 length is 13 residues. Germline assignment: CDR1 SGHTA and CDR2 FQGNSA. V lost 0 bases and J 5 bases, leaving 6 bases between the germline ends.

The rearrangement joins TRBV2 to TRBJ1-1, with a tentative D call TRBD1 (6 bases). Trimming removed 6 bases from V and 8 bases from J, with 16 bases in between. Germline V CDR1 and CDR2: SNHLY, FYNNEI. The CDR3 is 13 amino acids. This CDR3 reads CASSQPPGTEAFF. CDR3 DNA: TGTGCCAGCAGCCAACCTCCCGGGACAGAAGCTTTCTTT.

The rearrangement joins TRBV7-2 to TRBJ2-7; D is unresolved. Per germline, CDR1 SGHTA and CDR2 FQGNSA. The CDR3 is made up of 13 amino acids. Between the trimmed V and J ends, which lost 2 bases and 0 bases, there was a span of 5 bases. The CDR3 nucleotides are TGTGCCAGCAGCTTATCCGGCTCCTACGAGCAGTACTTC. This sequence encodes CASSLSGSYEQYF.

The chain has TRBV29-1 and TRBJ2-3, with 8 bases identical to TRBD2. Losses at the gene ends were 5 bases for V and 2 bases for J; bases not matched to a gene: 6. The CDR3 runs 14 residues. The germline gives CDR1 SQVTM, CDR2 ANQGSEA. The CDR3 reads CSVSGGAVTDTQYF. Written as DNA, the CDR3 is TGCAGCGTTTCCGGGGGGGCCGTCACAGATACGCAGTATTTT.

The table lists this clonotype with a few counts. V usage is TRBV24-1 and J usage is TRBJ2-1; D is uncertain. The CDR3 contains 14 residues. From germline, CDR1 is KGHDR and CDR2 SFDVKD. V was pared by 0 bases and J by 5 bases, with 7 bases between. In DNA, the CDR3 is TGTGCCACCAGTGATTTGAAGCCGGACAATGAGCAGTTCTTC. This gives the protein CATSDLKPDNEQFF.

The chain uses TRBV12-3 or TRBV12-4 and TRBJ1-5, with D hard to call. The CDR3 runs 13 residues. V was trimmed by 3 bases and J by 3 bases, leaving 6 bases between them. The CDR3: CASSFTDNQPQHF. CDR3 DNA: TGTGCCAGCAGTTTTACAGACAATCAGCCCCAGCATTTT.

The CDR3 region has the DNA TGTGCCAGCAGTTTCCGACCCATGGCCCTCCACTTT. The encoded protein is CASSFRPMALHF. The rearrangement uses TRBV28 and TRBJ1-6; D unresolved. Trimming removed 3 bases from V and 14 bases from J, with 11 bases in between. The CDR3 consists of 12 residues. Germline-derived CDR1 and CDR2 are MDHEN and SYDVKM.

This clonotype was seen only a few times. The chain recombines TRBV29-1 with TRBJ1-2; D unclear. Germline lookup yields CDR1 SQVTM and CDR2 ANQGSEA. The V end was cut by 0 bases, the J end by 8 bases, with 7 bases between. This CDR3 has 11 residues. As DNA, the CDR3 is TGCAGCGTTGAAGAAGGGCGCGGCTACACCTTC. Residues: CSVEEGRGYTF.

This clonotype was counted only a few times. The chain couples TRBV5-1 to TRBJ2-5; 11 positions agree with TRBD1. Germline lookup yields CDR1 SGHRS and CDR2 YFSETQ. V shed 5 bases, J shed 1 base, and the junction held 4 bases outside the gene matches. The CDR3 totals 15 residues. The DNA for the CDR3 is TGCGCCAGCAGACGGACAGGGGGCTCCCAAGAGACCCAGTACTTC. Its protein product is CASRRTGGSQETQYF.

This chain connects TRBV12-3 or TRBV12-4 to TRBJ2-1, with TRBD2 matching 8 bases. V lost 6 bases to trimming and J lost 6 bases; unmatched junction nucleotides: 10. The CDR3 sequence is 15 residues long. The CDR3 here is CASSQSGGSLNEQFF. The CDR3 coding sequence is TGTGCCAGCAGCCAAAGCGGGGGCTCCCTCAATGAGCAGTTCTTC.

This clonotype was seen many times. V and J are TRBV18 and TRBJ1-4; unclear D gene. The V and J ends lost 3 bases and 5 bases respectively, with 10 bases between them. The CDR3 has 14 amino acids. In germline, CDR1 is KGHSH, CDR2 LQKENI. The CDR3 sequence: CASSPPVRNEKLFF. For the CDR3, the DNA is TGTGCCAGCTCACCGCCCGTTAGGAATGAAAAACTGTTTTTT. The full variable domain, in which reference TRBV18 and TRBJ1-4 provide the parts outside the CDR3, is NAGVMQNPRHLVRRRGQEARLRCSPMKGHSHVYWYRQLPEEGLKFMVYLQKENIIDESGMPKERFSAEFPKEGPSILRIQQVVRGDSAAYFCASSPPVRNEKLFFGSGTQLSVL.

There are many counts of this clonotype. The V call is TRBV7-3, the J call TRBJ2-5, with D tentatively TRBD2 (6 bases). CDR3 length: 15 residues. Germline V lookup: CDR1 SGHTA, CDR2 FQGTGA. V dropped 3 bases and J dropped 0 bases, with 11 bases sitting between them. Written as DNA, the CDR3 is TGTGCCAGCAGCTTTAGACCGGGGGACCAAGAGACCCAGTACTTC. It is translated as CASSFRPGDQETQYF.

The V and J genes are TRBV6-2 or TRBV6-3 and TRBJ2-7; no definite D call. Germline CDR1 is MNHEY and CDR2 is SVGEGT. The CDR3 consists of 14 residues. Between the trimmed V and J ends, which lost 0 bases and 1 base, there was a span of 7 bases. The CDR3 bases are TGTGCCAGCAGTTACTCGATTGAGTCCTACGAGCAGTACGTC. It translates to CASSYSIESYEQYV.

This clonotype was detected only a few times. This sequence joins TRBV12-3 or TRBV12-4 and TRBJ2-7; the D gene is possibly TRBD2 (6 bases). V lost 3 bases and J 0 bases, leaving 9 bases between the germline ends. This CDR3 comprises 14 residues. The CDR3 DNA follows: TGTGCCAGCAGTTTCGGGGGTGGCTCCTACGAGCAGTACGTC. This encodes CASSFGGGSYEQYV.

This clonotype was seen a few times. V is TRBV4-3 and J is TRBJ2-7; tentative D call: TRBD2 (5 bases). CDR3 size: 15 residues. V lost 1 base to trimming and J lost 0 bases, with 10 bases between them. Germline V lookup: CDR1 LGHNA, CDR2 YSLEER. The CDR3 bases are TGCGCCAGCAGCCAAGTAATGGGGAGCTCCTACGAGCAGTACTTC. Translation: CASSQVMGSSYEQYF.

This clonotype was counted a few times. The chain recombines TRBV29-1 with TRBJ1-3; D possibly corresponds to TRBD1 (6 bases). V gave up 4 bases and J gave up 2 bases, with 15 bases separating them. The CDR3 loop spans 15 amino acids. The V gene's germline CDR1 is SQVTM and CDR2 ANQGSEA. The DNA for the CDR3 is TGCAGCGTTGTAATCCGGGGGGCCCCTGGAAACACCATATATTTT. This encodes CSVVIRGAPGNTIYF. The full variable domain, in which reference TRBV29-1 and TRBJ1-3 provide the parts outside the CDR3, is SAVISQKPSRDICQRGTSLTIQCQVDSQVTMMFWYRQQPGQSLTLIATANQGSEATYESGFVIDKFPISRPNLTFSTLTVSNMSPEDSSIYLCSVVIRGAPGNTIYFGEGSWLTVV.

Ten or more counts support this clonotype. CDR3 DNA sequence: TGTGCCAGCAGTGCCCAGGGATTCTACGAGCAGTACGTC. Its translation is CASSAQGFYEQYV. The chain joins TRBV2 to TRBJ2-7; tentatively, D is TRBD1 (5 bases). The CDR3 consists of 13 residues. Germline CDR1 and CDR2: SNHLY and FYNNEI. Trimming took off 4 bases at V and 3 bases at J, with 10 bases between the two ends.

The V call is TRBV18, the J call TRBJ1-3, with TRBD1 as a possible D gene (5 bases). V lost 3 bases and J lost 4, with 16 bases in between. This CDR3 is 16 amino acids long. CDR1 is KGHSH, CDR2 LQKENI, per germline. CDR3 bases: TGTGCCAGCTCACCGGGGACCAAGCATACGGGAAACACCATATATTTT. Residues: CASSPGTKHTGNTIYF. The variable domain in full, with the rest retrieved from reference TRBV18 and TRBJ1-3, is NAGVMQNPRHLVRRRGQEARLRCSPMKGHSHVYWYRQLPEEGLKFMVYLQKENIIDESGMPKERFSAEFPKEGPSILRIQQVVRGDSAAYFCASSPGTKHTGNTIYFGEGSWLTVV.

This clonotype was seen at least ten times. The CDR3 loop is CSARSQGGSQNIQYF. As DNA, the CDR3 is TGCAGTGCTAGGAGCCAGGGGGGGAGCCAAAACATTCAGTACTTC. This chain connects TRBV20-1 to TRBJ2-4; D might be TRBD1 or TRBD2, each matching 7 bases. CDR3 length equals 15 residues. Trimming stripped 3 bases from V and 5 bases from J, with 17 bases between. The germline CDR1 and CDR2 sequences are DFQATT and SNEGSKA (reference sequence).

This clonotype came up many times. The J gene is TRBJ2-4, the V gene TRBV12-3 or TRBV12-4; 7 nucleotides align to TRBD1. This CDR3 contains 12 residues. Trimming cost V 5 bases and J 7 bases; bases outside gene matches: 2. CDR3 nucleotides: TGTGCCAGCAGTGACAGGGTCAACATTCAGTACTTC. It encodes CASSDRVNIQYF.

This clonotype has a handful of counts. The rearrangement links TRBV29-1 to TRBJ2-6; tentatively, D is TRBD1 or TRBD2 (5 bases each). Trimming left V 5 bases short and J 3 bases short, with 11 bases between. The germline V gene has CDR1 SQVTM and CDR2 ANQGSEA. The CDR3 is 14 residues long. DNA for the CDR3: TGCAGCGTTAATGGGGCGGGTGGGGCCAACGTCCTGACTTTC. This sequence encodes CSVNGAGGANVLTF.

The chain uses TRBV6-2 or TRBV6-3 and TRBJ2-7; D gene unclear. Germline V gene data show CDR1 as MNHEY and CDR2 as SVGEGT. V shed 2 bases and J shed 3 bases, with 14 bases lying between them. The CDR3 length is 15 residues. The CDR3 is CASSYGDTRIYEQYF. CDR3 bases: TGTGCCAGCAGTTACGGGGATACACGGATCTACGAGCAGTACTTC.

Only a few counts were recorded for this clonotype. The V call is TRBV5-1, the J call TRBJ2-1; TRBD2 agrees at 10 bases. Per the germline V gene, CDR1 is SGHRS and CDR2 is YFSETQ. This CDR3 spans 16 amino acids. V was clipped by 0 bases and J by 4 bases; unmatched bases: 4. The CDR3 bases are TGCGCCAGCAGCTTGGGGCTAGCGGGAGATTACAATGAGCAGTTCTTC. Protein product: CASSLGLAGDYNEQFF.

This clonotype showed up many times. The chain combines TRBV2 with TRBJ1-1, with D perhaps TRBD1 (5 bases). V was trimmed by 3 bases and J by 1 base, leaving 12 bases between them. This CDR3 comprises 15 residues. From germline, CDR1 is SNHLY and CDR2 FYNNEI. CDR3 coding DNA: TGTGCCAGCAGTGAGGTGGAGGGGACGAACACTGAAGCTTTCTTT. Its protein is CASSEVEGTNTEAFF. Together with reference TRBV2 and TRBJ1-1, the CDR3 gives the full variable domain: EPEVTQTPSHQVTQMGQEVILRCVPISNHLYFYWYRQILGQKVEFLVSFYNNEISEKSEIFDDQFSVERPDGSNFTLKIRSTKLEDSAMYFCASSEVEGTNTEAFFGQGTRLTVV.

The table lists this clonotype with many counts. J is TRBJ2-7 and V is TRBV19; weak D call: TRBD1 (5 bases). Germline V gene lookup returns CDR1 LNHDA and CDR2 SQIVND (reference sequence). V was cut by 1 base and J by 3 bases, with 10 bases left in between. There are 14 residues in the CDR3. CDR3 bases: TGTGCCAGTAGTATAGCCCCGGACAACTACGAGCAGTACTTC. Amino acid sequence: CASSIAPDNYEQYF.

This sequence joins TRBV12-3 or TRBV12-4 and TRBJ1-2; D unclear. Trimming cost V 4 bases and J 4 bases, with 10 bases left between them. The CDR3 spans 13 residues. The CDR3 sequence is CASSSSTSYGYTF. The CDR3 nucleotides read TGTGCCAGCAGTTCCTCAACTAGCTATGGCTACACCTTC.

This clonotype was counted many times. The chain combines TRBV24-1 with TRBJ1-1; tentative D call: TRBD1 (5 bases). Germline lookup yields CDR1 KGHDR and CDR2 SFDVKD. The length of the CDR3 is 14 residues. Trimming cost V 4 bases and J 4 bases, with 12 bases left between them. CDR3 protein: CATSDRQGGTEAFF. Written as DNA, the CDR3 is TGTGCCACCAGTGACCGTCAGGGTGGCACTGAAGCTTTCTTT.

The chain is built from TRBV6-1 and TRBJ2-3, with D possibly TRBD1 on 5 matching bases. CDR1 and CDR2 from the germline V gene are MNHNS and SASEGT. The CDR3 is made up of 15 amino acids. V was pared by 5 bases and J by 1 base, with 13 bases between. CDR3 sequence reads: CASSSPGSRTDTQYF. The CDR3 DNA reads TGTGCCAGCAGTAGCCCAGGGTCCCGCACAGATACGCAGTATTTT.